This record concerns one TCR beta chain sequence. Its antigen is not known. All the people who gave samples were healthy bone marrow donors. Sampled while nominally healthy, donors likely had unrecorded immune exposures. The data stem from a study of cytomegalovirus exposure and HLA in healthy donors. Study results and limitations: Across donors, presence/absence analyses took sequencing depth to be roughly uniform. When analyzed later, a missense DCLRE1C variant was found to be linked to TCR beta V- and J-gene trimming.

There are 21 residues in the CDR3. Unmatched junction bases numbered 20, after V lost 3 bases and J lost 3 bases. The germline CDR1 and CDR2 sequences are MGHRA and YSYEKL. The PCR contained 60 Vbeta and 13 Jbeta primers. Measured with immunoSEQ multiplex PCR; TCRdb has only the in-frame clones, and not every one. The data show under 200,000 clones, 70% to 80% seen once. The chain recombines TRBV4-1 with TRBJ2-7; 13 bases agree with TRBD2. The TCR was taken from a man aged 25-45 years in good health and CMV-seronegative. Sample: PBMCs. The CDR3 sequence is CASSHPGSTSGRSDAFYEQYF. Here the CDR3 DNA reads TGCGCCAGCAGCCATCCCGGCTCGACTAGCGGGAGGAGCGACGCCTTCTACGAGCAGTACTTC.